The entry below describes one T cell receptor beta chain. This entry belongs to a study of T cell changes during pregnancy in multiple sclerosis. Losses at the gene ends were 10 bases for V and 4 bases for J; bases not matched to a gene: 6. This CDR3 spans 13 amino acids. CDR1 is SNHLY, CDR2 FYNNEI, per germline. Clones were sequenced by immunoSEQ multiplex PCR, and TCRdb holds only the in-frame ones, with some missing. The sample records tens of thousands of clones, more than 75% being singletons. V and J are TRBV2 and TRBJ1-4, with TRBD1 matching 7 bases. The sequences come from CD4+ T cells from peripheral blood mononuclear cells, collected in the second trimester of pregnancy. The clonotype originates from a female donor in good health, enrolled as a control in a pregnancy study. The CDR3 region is CATGTVSNEKLFF. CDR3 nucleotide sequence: TGTGCCACCGGGACAGTCAGTAATGAAAAACTGTTTTTT.